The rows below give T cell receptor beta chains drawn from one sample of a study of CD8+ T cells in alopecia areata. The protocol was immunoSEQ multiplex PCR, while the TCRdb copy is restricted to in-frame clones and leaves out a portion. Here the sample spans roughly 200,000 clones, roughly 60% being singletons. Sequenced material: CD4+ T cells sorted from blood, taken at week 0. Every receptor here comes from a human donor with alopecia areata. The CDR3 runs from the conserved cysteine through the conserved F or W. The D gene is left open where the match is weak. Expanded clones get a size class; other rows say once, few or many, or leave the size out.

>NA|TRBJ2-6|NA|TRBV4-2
CASTAMVSGANVLTF
TGTGCCAGCACTGCGATGGTATCTGGGGCCAACGTCCTGACTTTC
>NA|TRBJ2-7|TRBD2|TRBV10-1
CASSPIAGTTYEQYF
TGCGCCAGCAGTCCTATAGCGGGGACCACCTACGAGCAGTACTTC
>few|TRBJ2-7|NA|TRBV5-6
CASSGPGQVHEQYF
TGTGCCAGCAGCGGACCGGGACAAGTCCACGAGCAGTACTTC
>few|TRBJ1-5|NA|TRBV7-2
CASSLVGGENNQPQHF
TGTGCCAGCAGCTTAGTGGGAGGGGAGAACAATCAGCCCCAGCATTTT
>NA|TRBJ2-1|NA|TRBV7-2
CASSLGVAGEQFF
TGTGCCAGCAGCTTAGGAGTAGCAGGGGAGCAGTTCTTC
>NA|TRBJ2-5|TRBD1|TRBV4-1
CASSPPTGATQYF
TGCGCCAGCAGCCCCCCAACAGGGGCGACCCAGTACTTC
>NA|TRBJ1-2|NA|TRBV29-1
CSVEQGGGYTF
TGCAGCGTAGAACAGGGTGGGGGCTACACCTTC
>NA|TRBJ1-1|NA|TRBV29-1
CSAVGAFF
TGCAGCGCTGTTGGAGCTTTCTTT
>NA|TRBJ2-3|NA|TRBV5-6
CASSSGRRADTDTQYF
TGTGCCAGCAGCTCAGGTCGCAGGGCAGACACAGATACGCAGTATTTT
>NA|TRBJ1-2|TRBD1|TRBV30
CAWSWTGSYGYTF
TGTGCCTGGAGCTGGACAGGGAGCTATGGCTACACCTTC
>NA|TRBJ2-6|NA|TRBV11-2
CASSLGSLSGANVLTF
TGTGCCAGCAGCTTAGGGAGTCTCTCTGGGGCCAACGTCCTGACTTTC
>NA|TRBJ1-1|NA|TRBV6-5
CASSLDGNTEAFF
TGTGCCAGCAGCCTGGACGGGAACACTGAAGCTTTCTTT
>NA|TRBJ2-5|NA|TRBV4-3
CASSQDQGGWGETQYF
TGCGCCAGCAGCCAAGACCAAGGGGGTTGGGGAGAGACCCAGTACTTC
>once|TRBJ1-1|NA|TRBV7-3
CASSYRRETEAFF
TGTGCCAGCAGCTATCGACGGGAAACTGAAGCTTTCTTT
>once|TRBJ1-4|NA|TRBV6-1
CASIGESTGKLFF
TGTGCCAGCATCGGGGAGTCGACTGGAAAACTGTTTTTT
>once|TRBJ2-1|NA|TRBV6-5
CAAVGASGQFF
TGTGCCGCCGTGGGGGCTAGCGGGCAGTTCTTC
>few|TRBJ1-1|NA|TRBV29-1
CSVGFENTEAFF
TGCAGCGTTGGGTTTGAGAACACTGAAGCTTTCTTT
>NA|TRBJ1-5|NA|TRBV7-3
CASSLRDFYSNQPQHF
TGTGCCAGCAGCTTAAGGGACTTTTATAGCAATCAGCCCCAGCATTTT
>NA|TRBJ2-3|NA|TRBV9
CASSVEGGLGTDTQYF
TGTGCCAGCAGCGTAGAGGGTGGGCTTGGCACAGATACGCAGTATTTT
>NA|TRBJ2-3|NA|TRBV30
CAWSLHETFTDTQYF
TGTGCCTGGAGCCTGCACGAGACCTTCACAGATACGCAGTATTTT
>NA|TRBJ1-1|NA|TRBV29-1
CSVERAYTEAFF
TGCAGCGTTGAAAGGGCATACACTGAAGCTTTCTTT
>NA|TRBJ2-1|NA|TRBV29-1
CSVGGRAVNEQFF
TGCAGCGTGGGGGGTCGGGCAGTCAATGAGCAGTTCTTC
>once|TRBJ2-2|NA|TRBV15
CATSRYRVDTGELFF
TGTGCCACCAGCAGATATAGGGTAGACACCGGGGAGCTGTTTTTT
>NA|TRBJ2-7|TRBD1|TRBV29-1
CSVGGQNSYEQYF
TGCAGCGTTGGGGGACAGAACTCCTACGAGCAGTACTTC
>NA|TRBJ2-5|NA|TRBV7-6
CASSSAGTPVVQYF
TGTGCCAGCAGCTCCGCCGGGACCCCTGTGGTCCAGTACTTC
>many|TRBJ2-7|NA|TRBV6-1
CASKDSRYEQYF
TGTGCCAGCAAGGACAGTAGATACGAGCAGTACTTC
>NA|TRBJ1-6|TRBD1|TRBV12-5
CASGFLDRGNSPLHF
TGTGCTAGTGGTTTCCTCGACAGGGGTAATTCACCCCTCCACTTT
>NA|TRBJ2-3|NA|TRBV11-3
CASSQGELGPTDTQYF
TGTGCCAGCAGCCAAGGGGAGCTTGGCCCCACAGATACGCAGTATTTT
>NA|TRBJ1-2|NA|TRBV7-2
CASSPTQGYGYTF
TGTGCCAGCAGCCCCACCCAGGGATATGGCTACACCTTC
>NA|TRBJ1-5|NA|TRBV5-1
CASSLEGDSNQPQHF
TGCGCCAGCAGCTTGGAAGGGGATAGCAATCAGCCCCAGCATTTT
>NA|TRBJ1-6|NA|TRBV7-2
CASSLTYNSPLHF
TGTGCCAGCAGCTTAACCTATAATTCACCCCTCCACTTT
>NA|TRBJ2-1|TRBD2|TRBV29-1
CSVAGTSGGPEQFF
TGCAGCGTCGCCGGGACTAGCGGGGGGCCCGAGCAGTTCTTC
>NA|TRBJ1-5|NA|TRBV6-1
CASRSGVPQPQHF
TGTGCCAGCAGGTCGGGGGTTCCGCAGCCCCAGCATTTT
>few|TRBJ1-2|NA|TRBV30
CAWSVAGGRTF
TGTGCCTGGAGTGTTGCTGGGGGACGGACCTTC
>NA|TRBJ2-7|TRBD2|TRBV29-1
CSVVWGLASYEQYF
TGCAGCGTTGTCTGGGGACTAGCCTCCTACGAGCAGTACTTC
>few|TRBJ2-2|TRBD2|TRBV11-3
CASSFPTAGRRTGELFF
TGTGCCAGCAGCTTCCCCACAGCGGGGAGGCGCACCGGGGAGCTGTTTTTT
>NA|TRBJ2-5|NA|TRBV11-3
CASSLGIQETQYF
TGTGCCAGCAGCTTAGGGATCCAAGAGACCCAGTACTTC
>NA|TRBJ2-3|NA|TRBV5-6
CASSALTRDTDTQYF
TGTGCCAGCAGCGCATTAACTAGAGACACAGATACGCAGTATTTT
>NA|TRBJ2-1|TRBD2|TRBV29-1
CSVDGTSKWPYNEQFF
TGCAGCGTGGACGGGACTAGCAAGTGGCCCTACAATGAGCAGTTCTTC
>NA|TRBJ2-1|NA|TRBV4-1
CASSQSGGEQFF
TGCGCCAGCAGCCAATCAGGAGGTGAGCAGTTCTTC
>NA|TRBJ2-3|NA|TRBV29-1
CSVEAGSDTQYF
TGCAGCGTTGAAGCAGGGTCAGATACGCAGTATTTT
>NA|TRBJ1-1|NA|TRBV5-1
CASSLNLNTEAFF
TGCGCCAGCAGCTTGAACCTGAACACTGAAGCTTTCTTT
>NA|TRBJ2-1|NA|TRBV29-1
CSVDYGTSYNEQFF
TGCAGCGTTGATTACGGGACATCCTACAATGAGCAGTTCTTC
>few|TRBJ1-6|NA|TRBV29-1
CSAGEGGDSPLHF
TGCAGCGCTGGGGAGGGCGGGGATTCACCCCTCCACTTT
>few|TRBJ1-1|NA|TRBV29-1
CSVDTGMNTEAFF
TGCAGCGTTGATACGGGGATGAACACTGAAGCTTTCTTT
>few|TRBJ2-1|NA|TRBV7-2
CASRLDRSSYNEQFF
TGTGCCAGCAGACTCGACAGGAGCTCCTACAATGAGCAGTTCTTC
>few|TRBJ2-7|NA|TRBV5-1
CASSLQPQQGFHEQYF
TGCGCCAGCAGCTTGCAACCCCAACAGGGTTTTCACGAGCAGTACTTC
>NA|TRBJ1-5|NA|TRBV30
CAWEMGRDQPQHF
TGTGCCTGGGAAATGGGCCGGGACCAGCCCCAGCATTTT
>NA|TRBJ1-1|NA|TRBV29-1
CSVGKVLNTEAFF
TGCAGCGTTGGTAAGGTGCTGAACACTGAAGCTTTCTTT
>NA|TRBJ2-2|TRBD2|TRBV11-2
CASNTRLAGFAGELFF
TGTGCCAGCAACACGAGACTAGCGGGCTTCGCCGGGGAGCTGTTTTTT
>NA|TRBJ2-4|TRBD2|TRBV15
CATSRGDVAKNIQYF
TGTGCCACCAGCCGGGGGGACGTGGCCAAAAACATTCAGTACTTC
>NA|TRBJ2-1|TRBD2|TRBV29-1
CSAGGIDNEQFF
TGCAGCGCCGGGGGGATCGACAATGAGCAGTTCTTC
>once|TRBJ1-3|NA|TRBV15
CATSPEGGAYSGNTIYF
TGTGCCACCAGCCCCGAAGGTGGTGCTTACTCTGGAAACACCATATATTTT
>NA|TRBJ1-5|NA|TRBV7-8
CASSLVRGEGNQPQHF
TGTGCCAGCAGCTTAGTCCGAGGGGAAGGCAATCAGCCCCAGCATTTT
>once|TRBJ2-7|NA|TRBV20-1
CSALSGYEQYF
TGCAGTGCCCTATCGGGTTACGAGCAGTACTTC
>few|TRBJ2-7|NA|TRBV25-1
CASSDIGYEQYF
TGTGCCAGCAGTGATATCGGGTACGAGCAGTACTTC